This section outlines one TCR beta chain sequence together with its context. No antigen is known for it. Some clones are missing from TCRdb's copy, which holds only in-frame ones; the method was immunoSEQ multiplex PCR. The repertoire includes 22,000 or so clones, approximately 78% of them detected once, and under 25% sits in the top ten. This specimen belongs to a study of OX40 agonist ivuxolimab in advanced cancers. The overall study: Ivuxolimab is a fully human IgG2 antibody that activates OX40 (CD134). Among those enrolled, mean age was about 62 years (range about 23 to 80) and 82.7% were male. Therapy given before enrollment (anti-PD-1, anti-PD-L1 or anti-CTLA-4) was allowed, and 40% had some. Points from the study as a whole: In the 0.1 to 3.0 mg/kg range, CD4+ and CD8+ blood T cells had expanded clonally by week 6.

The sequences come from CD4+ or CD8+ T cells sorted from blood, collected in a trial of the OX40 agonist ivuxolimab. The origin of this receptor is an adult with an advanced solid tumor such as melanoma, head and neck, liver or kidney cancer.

CDR3 sequence: CASSQVGGYEQYF. DNA for the CDR3: TGCGCCAGCAGCCAAGTTGGGGGATACGAGCAGTACTTC. The V and J genes are TRBV4-1 and TRBJ2-7; D tentatively fits TRBD1 or TRBD2 (5 bases each). V was shortened by 1 base and J by 4 bases, with 8 bases between the two germline ends. Looked up from germline, CDR1 is MGHRA and CDR2 is YSYEKL. The CDR3 length is 13 residues.